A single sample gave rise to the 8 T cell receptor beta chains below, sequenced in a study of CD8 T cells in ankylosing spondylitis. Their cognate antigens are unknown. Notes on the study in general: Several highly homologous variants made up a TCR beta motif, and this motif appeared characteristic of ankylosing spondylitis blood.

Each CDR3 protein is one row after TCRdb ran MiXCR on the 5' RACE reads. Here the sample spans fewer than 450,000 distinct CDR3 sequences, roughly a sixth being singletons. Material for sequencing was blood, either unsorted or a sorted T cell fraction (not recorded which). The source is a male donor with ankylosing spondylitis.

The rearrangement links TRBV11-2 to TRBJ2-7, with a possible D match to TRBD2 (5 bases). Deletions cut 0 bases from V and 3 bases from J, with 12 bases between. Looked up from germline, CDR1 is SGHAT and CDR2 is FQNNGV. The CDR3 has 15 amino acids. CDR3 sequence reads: CASSLDTGFIYEQYF. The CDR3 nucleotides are TGTGCCAGCAGCTTAGATACGGGATTCATCTACGAGCAGTACTTC.

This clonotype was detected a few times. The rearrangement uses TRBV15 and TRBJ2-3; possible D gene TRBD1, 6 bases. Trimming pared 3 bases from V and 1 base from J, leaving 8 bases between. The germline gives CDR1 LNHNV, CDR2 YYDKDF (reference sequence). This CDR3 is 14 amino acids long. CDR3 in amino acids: CATSRDRGTDTQYF. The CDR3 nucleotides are TGTGCCACCAGCAGGGACAGAGGCACAGATACGCAGTATTTT.

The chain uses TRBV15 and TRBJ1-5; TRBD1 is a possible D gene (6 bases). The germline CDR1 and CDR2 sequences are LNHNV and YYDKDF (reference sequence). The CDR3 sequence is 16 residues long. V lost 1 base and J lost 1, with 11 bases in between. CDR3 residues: CATSRGARGSNQPQHF. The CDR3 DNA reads TGTGCCACCAGCAGAGGGGCCAGGGGAAGCAATCAGCCCCAGCATTTT.

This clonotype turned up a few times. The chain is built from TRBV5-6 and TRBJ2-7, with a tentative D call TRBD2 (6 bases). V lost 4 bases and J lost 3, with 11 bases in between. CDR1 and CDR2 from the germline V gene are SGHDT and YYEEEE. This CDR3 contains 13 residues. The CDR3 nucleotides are TGTGCCAGCAGCAAGGCGGGAAACTACGAGCAGTACTTC. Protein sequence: CASSKAGNYEQYF.

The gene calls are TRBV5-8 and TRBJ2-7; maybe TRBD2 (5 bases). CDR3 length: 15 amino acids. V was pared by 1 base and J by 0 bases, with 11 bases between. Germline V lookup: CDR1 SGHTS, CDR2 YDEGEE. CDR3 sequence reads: CASSLLREVSYEQYF. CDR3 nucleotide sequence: TGTGCCAGCAGCTTGCTGAGGGAAGTCTCCTACGAGCAGTACTTC.

CDR3 in amino acids: CAIQETGKTDTQYF. CDR3 nucleotide sequence: TGTGCCATACAGGAAACAGGGAAGACAGATACGCAGTATTTT. This sequence joins TRBV10-3 and TRBJ2-3; TRBD1 might be the D (6 bases). The CDR3 consists of 14 residues. Between the trimmed V and J ends, which lost 9 bases and 3 bases, there was a span of 16 bases. Looked up from germline, CDR1 is ENHRY and CDR2 is SYGVKD.

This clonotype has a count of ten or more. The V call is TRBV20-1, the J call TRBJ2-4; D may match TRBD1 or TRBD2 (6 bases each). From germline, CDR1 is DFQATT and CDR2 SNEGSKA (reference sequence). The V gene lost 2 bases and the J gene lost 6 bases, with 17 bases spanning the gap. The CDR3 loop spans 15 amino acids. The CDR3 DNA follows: TGCAGTGCTAGACCGGGGGCCGAGGGTGCAAACATTCAGTACTTC. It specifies CSARPGAEGANIQYF.

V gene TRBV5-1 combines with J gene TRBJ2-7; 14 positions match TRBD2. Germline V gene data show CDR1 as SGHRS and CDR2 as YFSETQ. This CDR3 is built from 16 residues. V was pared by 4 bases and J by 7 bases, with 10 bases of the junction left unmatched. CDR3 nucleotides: TGCGCCAGCAGCGTAAGACTAGCGGGAGGGCCAGGAGAGCAGTACTTC. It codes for CASSVRLAGGPGEQYF.